This T cell receptor beta chain was recovered during a study of T cell responses to AZD1222 COVID-19 vaccine. Assay: immunoSEQ multiplex PCR; the TCRdb copy retains only in-frame clones and omits some. The top ten hold roughly 1.7% of the sample, which has 110,000 to 150,000 clones, more than 80% seen once. To note about this clone: What it binds is unknown.

Study findings and constraints: Donor demographics were predominantly white British with a female majority; clonal diversity may be underestimated. Baseline seropositivity occurred in only 5 to 7 AZD1222 recipients.

Germline V gives CDR1 LNHDA, CDR2 SQIVND (reference sequence). This CDR3 contains 14 residues. V was cut by 3 bases and J by 6 bases, with 15 bases left in between. The sequence came from an adult in good health. Sample: peripheral blood, taken on day 0 of AZD1222 vaccination. The chain is built from TRBV19 and TRBJ2-7; D might be TRBD1 (5 bases). CDR3 sequence (DNA): TGTGCCAGTAGTATCTTTACAGGAGACGCCGAGCAGTACTTC. Translating gives CASSIFTGDAEQYF.